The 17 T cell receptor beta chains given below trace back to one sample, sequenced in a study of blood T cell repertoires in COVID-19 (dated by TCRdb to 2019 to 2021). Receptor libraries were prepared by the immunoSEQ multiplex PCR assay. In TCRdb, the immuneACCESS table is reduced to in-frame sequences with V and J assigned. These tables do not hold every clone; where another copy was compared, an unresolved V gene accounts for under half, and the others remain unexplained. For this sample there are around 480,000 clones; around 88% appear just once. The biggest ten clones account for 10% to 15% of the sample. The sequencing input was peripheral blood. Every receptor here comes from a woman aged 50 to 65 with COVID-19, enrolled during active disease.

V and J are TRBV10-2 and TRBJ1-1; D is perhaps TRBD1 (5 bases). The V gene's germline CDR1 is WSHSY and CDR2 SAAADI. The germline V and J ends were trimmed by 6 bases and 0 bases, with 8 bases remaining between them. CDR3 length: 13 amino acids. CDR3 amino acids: CASRRQLNTEAFF. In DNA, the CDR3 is TGCGCCAGCAGAAGACAGCTGAACACTGAAGCTTTCTTT.

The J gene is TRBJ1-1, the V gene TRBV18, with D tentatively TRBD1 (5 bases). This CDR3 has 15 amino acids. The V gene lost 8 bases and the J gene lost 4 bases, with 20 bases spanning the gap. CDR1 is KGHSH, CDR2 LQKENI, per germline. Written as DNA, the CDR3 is TGTGCCAGCCCCGGCTTGCGGGGAGGGGTCACTGAAGCTTTCTTT. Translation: CASPGLRGGVTEAFF.

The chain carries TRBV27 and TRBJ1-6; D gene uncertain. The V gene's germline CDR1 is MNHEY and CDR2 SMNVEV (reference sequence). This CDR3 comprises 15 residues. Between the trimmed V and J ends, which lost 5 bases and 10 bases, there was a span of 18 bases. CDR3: CASSPFEGVGSPLHF. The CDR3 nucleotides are TGTGCCAGCAGTCCTTTTGAGGGAGTAGGCTCACCCCTCCACTTT.

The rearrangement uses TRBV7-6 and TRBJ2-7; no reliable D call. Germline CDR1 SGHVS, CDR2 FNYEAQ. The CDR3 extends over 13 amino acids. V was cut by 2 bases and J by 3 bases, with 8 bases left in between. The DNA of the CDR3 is TGTGCCAGCAGCTTACAACACGACTACGAGCAGTACTTC. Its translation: CASSLQHDYEQYF. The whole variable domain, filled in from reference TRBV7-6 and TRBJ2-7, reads GAGVSQSPRYKVTKRGQDVALRCDPISGHVSLYWYRQALGQGPEFLTYFNYEAQQDKSGLPNDRFSAERPEGSISTLTIQRTEQRDSAMYRCASSLQHDYEQYFGPGTRLTVT.

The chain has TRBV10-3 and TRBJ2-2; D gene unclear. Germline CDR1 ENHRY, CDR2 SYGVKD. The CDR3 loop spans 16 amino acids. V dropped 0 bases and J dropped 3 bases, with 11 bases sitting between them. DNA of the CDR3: TGTGCCATCAGTGAGTCCCAGGAAACTTACACCGGGGAGCTGTTTTTT. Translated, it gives CAISESQETYTGELFF.

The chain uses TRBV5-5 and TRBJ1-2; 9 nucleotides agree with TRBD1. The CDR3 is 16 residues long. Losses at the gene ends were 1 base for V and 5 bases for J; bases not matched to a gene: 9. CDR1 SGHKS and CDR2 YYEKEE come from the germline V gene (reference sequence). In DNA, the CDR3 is TGTGCCAGCAGCTTGACAAGGACAGGGGAGGGTTATGGCTACACCTTC. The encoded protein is CASSLTRTGEGYGYTF.

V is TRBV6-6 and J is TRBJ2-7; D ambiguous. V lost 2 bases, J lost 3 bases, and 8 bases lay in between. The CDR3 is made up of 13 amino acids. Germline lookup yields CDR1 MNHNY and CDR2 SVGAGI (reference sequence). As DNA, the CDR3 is TGTGCCAGCAGTTACGGGCAGAGCTACGAGCAGTACTTC. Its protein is CASSYGQSYEQYF.

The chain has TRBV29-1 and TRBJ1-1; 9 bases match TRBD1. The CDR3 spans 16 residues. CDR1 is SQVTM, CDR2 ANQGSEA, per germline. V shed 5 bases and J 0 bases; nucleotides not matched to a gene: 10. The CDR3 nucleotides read TGCAGCGTTCTTCGACGACAGGGGGTAATGAACACTGAAGCTTTCTTT. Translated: CSVLRRQGVMNTEAFF.

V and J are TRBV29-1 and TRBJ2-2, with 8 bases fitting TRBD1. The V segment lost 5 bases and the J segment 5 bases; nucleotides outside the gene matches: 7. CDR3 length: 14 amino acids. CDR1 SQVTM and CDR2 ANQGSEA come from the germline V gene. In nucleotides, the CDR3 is TGCAGCGTTATCCGGACAGGGCAAACCGGGGAGCTGTTTTTT. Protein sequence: CSVIRTGQTGELFF.

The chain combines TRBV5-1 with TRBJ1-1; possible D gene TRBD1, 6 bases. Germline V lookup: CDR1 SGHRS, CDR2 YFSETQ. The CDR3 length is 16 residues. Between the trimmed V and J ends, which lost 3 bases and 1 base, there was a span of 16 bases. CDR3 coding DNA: TGCGCCAGCAGCTCCCAGGGGTTTAATACGAACACTGAAGCTTTCTTT. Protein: CASSSQGFNTNTEAFF. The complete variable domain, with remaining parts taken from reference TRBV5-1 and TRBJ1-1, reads KAGVTQTPRYLIKTRGQQVTLSCSPISGHRSVSWYQQTPGQGLQFLFEYFSETQRNKGNFPGRFSGRQFSNSRSEMNVSTLELGDSALYLCASSSQGFNTNTEAFFGQGTRLTVV.

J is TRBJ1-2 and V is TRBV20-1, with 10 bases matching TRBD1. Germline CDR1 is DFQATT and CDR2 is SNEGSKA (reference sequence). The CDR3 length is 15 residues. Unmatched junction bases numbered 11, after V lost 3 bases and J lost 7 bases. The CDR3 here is CSASLVEDRGSGYTF. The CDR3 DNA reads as TGCAGTGCTAGTCTGGTCGAGGACAGGGGGTCTGGCTACACCTTC.

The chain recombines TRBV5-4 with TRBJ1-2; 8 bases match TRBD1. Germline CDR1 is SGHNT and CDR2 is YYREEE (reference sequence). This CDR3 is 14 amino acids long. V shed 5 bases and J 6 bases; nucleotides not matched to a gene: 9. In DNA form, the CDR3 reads TGTGCCAGCAGTTTCGACAGGGGAGCCGATGGCTACACCTTC. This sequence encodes CASSFDRGADGYTF.

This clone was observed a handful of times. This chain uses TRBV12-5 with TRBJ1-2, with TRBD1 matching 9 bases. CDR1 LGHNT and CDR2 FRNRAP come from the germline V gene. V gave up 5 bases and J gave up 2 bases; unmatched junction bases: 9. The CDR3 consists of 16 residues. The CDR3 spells CASGPGGQGLNYGYTF. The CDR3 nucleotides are TGTGCTAGTGGTCCGGGGGGACAGGGACTAAACTATGGCTACACCTTC.

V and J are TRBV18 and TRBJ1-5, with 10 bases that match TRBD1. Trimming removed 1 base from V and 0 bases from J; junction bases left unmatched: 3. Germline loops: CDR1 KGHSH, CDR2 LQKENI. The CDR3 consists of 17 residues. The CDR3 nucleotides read TGTGCCAGCTCACCACTAGGGACAGGGGATAGCAATCAGCCCCAGCATTTT. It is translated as CASSPLGTGDSNQPQHF.

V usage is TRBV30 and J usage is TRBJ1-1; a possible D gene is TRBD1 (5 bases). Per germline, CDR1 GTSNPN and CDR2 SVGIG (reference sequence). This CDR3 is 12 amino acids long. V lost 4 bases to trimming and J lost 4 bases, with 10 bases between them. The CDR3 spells CAWIGGGTEAFF. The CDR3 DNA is TGTGCCTGGATTGGCGGGGGCACTGAAGCTTTCTTT. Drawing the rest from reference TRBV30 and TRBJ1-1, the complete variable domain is SQTIHQWPATLVQPVGSPLSLECTVEGTSNPNLYWYRQAAGRGLQLLFYSVGIGQISSEVPQNLSASRPQDRQFILSSKKLLLSDSGFYLCAWIGGGTEAFFGQGTRLTVV.

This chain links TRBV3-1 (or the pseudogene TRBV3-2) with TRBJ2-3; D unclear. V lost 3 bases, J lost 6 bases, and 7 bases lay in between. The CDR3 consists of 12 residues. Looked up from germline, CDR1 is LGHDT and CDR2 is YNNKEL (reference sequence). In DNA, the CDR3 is TGTGCCAGCAGCCAGGGCCAGGATACGCAGTATTTT. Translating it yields CASSQGQDTQYF.

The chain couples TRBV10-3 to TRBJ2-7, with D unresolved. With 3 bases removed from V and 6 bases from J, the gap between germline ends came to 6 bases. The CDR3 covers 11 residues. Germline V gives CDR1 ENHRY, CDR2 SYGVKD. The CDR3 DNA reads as TGTGCCATCAGTGACGCTAGCGAGCAGTACTTC. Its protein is CAISDASEQYF.